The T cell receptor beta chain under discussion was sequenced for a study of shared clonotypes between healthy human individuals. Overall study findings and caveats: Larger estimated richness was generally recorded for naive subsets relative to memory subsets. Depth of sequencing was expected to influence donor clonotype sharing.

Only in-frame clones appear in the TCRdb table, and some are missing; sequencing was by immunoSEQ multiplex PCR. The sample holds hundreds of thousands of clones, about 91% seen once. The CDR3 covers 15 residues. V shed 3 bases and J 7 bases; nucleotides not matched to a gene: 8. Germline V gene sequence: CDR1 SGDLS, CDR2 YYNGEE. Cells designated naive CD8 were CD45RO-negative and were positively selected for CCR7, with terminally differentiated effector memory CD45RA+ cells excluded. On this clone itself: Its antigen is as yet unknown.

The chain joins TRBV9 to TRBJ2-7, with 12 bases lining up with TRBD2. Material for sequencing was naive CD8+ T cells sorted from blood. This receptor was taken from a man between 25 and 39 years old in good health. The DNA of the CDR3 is TGTGCCAGCAGCGCCGGACTAGCGGGATATCGGGAGCAGTACTTC. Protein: CASSAGLAGYREQYF.